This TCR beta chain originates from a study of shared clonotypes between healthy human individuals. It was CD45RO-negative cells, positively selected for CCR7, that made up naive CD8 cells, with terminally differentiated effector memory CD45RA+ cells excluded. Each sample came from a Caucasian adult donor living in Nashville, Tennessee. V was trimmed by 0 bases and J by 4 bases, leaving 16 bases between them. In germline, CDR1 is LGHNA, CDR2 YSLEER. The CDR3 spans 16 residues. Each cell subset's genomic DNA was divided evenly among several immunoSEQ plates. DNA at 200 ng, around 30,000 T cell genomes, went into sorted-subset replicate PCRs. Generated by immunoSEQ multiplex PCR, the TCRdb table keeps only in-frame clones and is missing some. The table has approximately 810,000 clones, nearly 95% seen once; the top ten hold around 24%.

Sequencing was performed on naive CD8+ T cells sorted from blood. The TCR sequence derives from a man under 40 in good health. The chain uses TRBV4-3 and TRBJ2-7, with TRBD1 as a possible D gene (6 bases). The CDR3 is CASSQDLSDSGYEQYF. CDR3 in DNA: TGCGCCAGCAGCCAAGATCTTTCGGACAGTGGTTACGAGCAGTACTTC.